This TCR beta chain came from a study of T cell changes during pregnancy in multiple sclerosis. Some clones are missing from TCRdb's copy, which holds only in-frame ones; the method was immunoSEQ multiplex PCR. The table lists more than 85,000 clones, around 94% of them singletons, with more than 1.5% in the top ten. This clone has a single count. The source of this sequence is a female donor in good health, enrolled as a control in a pregnancy study. The sample was peripheral blood, taken after pregnancy.

As DNA, the CDR3 is TGCGCCAGCAGCCGAAGTAGCGGTAAACCCCCCAATGAGCAGTTCTTC. This translates into CASSRSSGKPPNEQFF. The V gene is TRBV4-1, the J gene TRBJ2-1; TRBD2 might be the D (6 bases). This CDR3 comprises 16 residues. V was cut by 4 bases and J by 6 bases, with 19 bases left in between. From germline, CDR1 is MGHRA and CDR2 YSYEKL.